Following are 17 T cell receptor beta chains from one sample sequenced in a study of follicular helper T cells after annual influenza vaccination. Measured with immunoSEQ multiplex PCR; TCRdb has only the in-frame clones, and not every one. Of 6,500 to 10,000 clones listed, approximately 85% are singletons. Time point in this sample: 2014-2015 season, pre-vaccination. The specimen comprised CXCR5+ CD38- circulating T follicular helper cells from blood, sampled on the day of influenza vaccination. As for subset: circulating Tfh, non-naive CD4+CXCR5+PD-1+ (ICOS+CD38+ or ICOS-CD38-). The source of these receptors is an adult who received the influenza vaccine.

The rearrangement joins TRBV7-2 to TRBJ1-5; possible D gene TRBD1, 5 bases. V lost 2 bases and J 0 bases, leaving 8 bases between the germline ends. CDR3 length equals 15 residues. Germline CDR1 SGHTA, CDR2 FQGNSA. Written as DNA, the CDR3 is TGTGCCAGCAGCTTATTGGGGGATAGCAATCAGCCCCAGCATTTT. Its translation: CASSLLGDSNQPQHF.

This CDR3 is CASSLFADQYF. The CDR3 nucleotides are TGTGCCAGCAGTTTATTCGCCGATCAGTACTTC. The chain couples TRBV27 to TRBJ2-4; D is unclear. Trimming shortened V by 1 base and J by 12 bases, and 7 bases separated the two germline ends. The CDR3 covers 11 residues. Germline V gives CDR1 MNHEY, CDR2 SMNVEV (reference sequence).

A single count supports this clone. The chain recombines TRBV5-1 with TRBJ1-2; the D gene is possibly TRBD1 (5 bases). This CDR3 spans 14 amino acids. Germline CDR1 and CDR2: SGHRS and YFSETQ. The V and J ends lost 3 bases and 1 base respectively, with 10 bases between them. In DNA form, the CDR3 reads TGCGCCAGCAGCTCCGGGACGGGTAACTATGGCTACACCTTC. Translated, it gives CASSSGTGNYGYTF.

The genes are TRBV2 and TRBJ2-5; D possibly corresponds to TRBD2 (6 bases). The V gene lost 7 bases and the J gene lost 7 bases, with 13 bases spanning the gap. Germline V gene sequence: CDR1 SNHLY, CDR2 FYNNEI. The CDR3 is made up of 12 amino acids. CDR3: CASINLGGTQYF. The CDR3 bases are TGTGCCAGCATCAACCTGGGGGGGACCCAGTACTTC.

This rearrangement joins TRBV5-1 to TRBJ1-4; 10 bases agree with TRBD1. Germline loops: CDR1 SGHRS, CDR2 YFSETQ. V was pared by 7 bases and J by 7 bases, with 7 bases of the junction left unmatched. The CDR3 is made up of 14 amino acids. The CDR3 sequence: CASGPGTGAEKLFF. The DNA of the CDR3 is TGCGCCAGCGGACCCGGGACAGGGGCTGAAAAACTGTTTTTT.

The V gene is TRBV27, the J gene TRBJ1-2; TRBD1 agrees at 7 bases. The CDR3 loop spans 16 amino acids. V dropped 6 bases and J dropped 2; count of bases not matched to a gene: 12. Germline V gene data show CDR1 as MNHEY and CDR2 as SMNVEV (reference sequence). The CDR3 bases are TGTGCCAGCAGATACATTGGAGGGGGCCCCAACTATGGCTACACCTTC. Translation gives CASRYIGGGPNYGYTF.

The V call is TRBV6-5, the J call TRBJ1-6, with unresolved D. Trimming took 6 bases from V and 7 from J, leaving 10 bases between them. Per germline, CDR1 MNHEY and CDR2 SVGAGI. This CDR3 comprises 13 residues. The CDR3 sequence: CASSTDGNSPLHF. In nucleotides, the CDR3 is TGTGCCAGCAGCACGGACGGGAATTCACCCCTCCACTTT.

This clone was seen just once. The rearrangement links TRBV19 to TRBJ1-2; TRBD1 aligns across 8 bases. Germline V gives CDR1 LNHDA, CDR2 SQIVND (reference sequence). The CDR3 spans 16 residues. The trim removed 10 bases at V and 8 bases at J, leaving 21 bases unmatched. DNA for the CDR3: TGTGCCACCACCTCCGGGACAGGAACAAGAGGGCTAGGCTACACCTTC. Translation: CATTSGTGTRGLGYTF.

The chain uses TRBV5-8 and TRBJ2-5; tentative D call: TRBD1 (6 bases). The V and J ends lost 4 bases and 4 bases respectively, with 23 bases between them. The CDR3 extends over 17 amino acids. The germline V gene encodes CDR1 SGHTS and CDR2 YDEGEE. The chain's CDR3 is CASSHSRGPRVGETQYF. The CDR3 nucleotides read TGTGCCAGCAGCCACTCCAGGGGCCCGCGCGTTGGAGAGACCCAGTACTTC. Complete variable domain (other parts from reference TRBV5-8 and TRBJ2-5): EAGVTQSPTHLIKTRGQQATLRCSPISGHTSVYWYQQALGLGLQFLLWYDEGEERNRGNFPPRFSGRQFPNYSSELNVNALELEDSALYLCASSHSRGPRVGETQYFGPGTRLLVL.

CDR3 nucleotide sequence: TGTGCCAGCAGCTTGGGTAGGCAGGACCGATACAATGAGCAGTTCTTC. Its translation: CASSLGRQDRYNEQFF. The rearrangement uses TRBV5-5 and TRBJ2-1, with no clear D. The germline V and J ends were trimmed by 0 bases and 4 bases, with 14 bases remaining between them. Germline values: CDR1 SGHKS, CDR2 YYEKEE (reference sequence). The CDR3 runs to 16 residues.

This clone occurred once. This chain joins TRBV29-1 and TRBJ2-2, with D perhaps matching TRBD2 (6 bases). The germline V gene has CDR1 SQVTM and CDR2 ANQGSEA. The length of the CDR3 is 14 residues. With 4 bases removed from V and 1 base from J, the gap between germline ends came to 10 bases. CDR3 sequence (DNA): TGCAGCGTTGCTTCGCGGGGGAACACCGGGGAGCTGTTTTTT. Translation gives CSVASRGNTGELFF.

The chain carries TRBV19 and TRBJ1-1; D call uncertain. The V end lost 3 bases, the J end lost 1 base, and 9 bases lay between the germline ends. CDR1 and CDR2 from the germline V gene are LNHDA and SQIVND (reference sequence). This CDR3 has 14 residues. The CDR3 region has the DNA TGTGCCAGTAGTATCGGGGTAGGGAACACTGAAGCTTTCTTT. Protein sequence: CASSIGVGNTEAFF.

The chain couples TRBV7-6 to TRBJ2-7; TRBD2 matches 7 bases. The germline gives CDR1 SGHVS, CDR2 FNYEAQ. The CDR3 is made up of 15 amino acids. J lost 3 bases, V lost 5 bases, and 10 bases had no gene match. Here the CDR3 DNA reads TGTGCCAGCAGCCCTACCGGGACTAAATACTACGAGCAGTACTTC. It is translated as CASSPTGTKYYEQYF.

This chain connects TRBV6-6 to TRBJ1-5; D uncertain. The CDR3 contains 12 residues. Trimming left V 5 bases short and J 6 bases short, with 8 bases between. Germline V CDR1 and CDR2: MNHNY, SVGAGI (reference sequence). Written as DNA, the CDR3 is TGTGCCAGCAGTCCGGGGAGTCAGCCCCAGCATTTT. It encodes CASSPGSQPQHF.

This rearrangement joins TRBV28 to TRBJ2-7, with 10 bases identical to TRBD1. V dropped 3 bases and J dropped 1; count of bases not matched to a gene: 3. CDR1 and CDR2 from the germline V gene are MDHEN and SYDVKM. The CDR3 runs to 15 residues. CDR3 residues: CASSFEGQGSYEQYF. The CDR3 coding sequence is TGTGCCAGCAGTTTTGAGGGACAGGGGTCCTACGAGCAGTACTTC.

The chain's CDR3 is CASSLSGVNEKLFF. DNA of the CDR3: TGCGCCAGCAGCTTAAGCGGAGTTAATGAAAAACTGTTTTTT. The genes are TRBV4-1 and TRBJ1-4, with unresolved D. Trimming cost V 5 bases and J 4 bases, with 11 bases left between them. Germline V gene data show CDR1 as MGHRA and CDR2 as YSYEKL. This CDR3 is built from 14 residues.

In this sample, this clone turned up a few times. V is TRBV7-2 and J is TRBJ1-5; tentative D call: TRBD1 (6 bases). Trimming shortened V by 5 bases and J by 3 bases, and 17 bases separated the two germline ends. Germline assignment: CDR1 SGHTA and CDR2 FQGNSA. The CDR3 is made up of 16 amino acids. The CDR3: CASSLRGQGFNQPQHF. CDR3 sequence (DNA): TGTGCCAGCAGCCTAAGGGGCCAGGGGTTCAATCAGCCCCAGCATTTT.